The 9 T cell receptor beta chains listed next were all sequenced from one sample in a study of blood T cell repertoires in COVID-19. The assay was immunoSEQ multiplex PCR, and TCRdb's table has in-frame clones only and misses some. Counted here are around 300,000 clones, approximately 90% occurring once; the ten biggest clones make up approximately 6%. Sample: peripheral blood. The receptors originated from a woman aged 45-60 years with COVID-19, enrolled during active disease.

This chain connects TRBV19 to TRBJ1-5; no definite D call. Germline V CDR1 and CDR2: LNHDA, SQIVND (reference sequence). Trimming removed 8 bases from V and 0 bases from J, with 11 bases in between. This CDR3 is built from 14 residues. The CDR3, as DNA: TGTGCCAGTGCTCTATTCGATAGCAATCAGCCCCAGCATTTT. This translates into CASALFDSNQPQHF.

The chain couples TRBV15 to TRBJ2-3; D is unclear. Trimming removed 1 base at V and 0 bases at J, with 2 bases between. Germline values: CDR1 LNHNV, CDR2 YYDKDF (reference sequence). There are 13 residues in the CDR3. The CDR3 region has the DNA TGTGCCACCAGCAGAGCAAGCACAGATACGCAGTATTTT. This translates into CATSRASTDTQYF.

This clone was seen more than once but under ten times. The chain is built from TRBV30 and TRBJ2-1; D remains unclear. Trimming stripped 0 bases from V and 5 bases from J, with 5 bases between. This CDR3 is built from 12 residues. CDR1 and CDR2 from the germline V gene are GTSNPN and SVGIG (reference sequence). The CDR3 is CAWSVRDNEQFF. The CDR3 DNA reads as TGTGCCTGGAGTGTACGGGACAATGAGCAGTTCTTC.

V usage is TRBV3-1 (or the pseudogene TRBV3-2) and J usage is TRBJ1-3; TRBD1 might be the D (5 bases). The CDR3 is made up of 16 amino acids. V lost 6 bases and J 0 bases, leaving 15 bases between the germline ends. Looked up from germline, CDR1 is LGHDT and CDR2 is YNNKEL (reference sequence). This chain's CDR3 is CASSRGSGPSGNTIYF. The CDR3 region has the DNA TGTGCCAGCAGTCGTGGGTCAGGGCCCTCTGGAAACACCATATATTTT.

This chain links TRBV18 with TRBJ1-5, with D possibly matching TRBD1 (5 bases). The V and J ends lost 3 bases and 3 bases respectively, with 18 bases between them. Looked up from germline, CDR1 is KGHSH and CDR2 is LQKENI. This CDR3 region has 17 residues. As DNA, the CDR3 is TGTGCCAGCTCACCCCCCGGCCCAACAGGTTTCAATCAGCCCCAGCATTTT. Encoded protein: CASSPPGPTGFNQPQHF.

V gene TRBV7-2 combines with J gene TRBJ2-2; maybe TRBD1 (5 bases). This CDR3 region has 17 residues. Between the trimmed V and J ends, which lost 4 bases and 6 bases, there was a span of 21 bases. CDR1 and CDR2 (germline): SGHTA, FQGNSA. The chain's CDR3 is CASSSVGATVGAGELFF. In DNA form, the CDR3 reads TGTGCCAGCAGCTCTGTTGGGGCAACAGTTGGCGCCGGGGAGCTGTTTTTT.

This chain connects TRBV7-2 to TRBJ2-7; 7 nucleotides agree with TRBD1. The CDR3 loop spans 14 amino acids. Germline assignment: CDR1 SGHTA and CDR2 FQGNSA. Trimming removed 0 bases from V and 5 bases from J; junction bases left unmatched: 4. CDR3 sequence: CASSLAGGVDEQYF. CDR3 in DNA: TGTGCCAGCAGCTTAGCAGGGGGCGTCGACGAGCAGTACTTC.

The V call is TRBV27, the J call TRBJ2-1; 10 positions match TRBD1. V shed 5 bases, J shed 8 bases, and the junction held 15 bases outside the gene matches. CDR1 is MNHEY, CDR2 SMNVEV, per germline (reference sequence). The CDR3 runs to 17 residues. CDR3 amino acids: CASSATLGQGVMDEQFF. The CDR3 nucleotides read TGTGCCAGCAGTGCAACCCTAGGACAGGGGGTGATGGATGAGCAGTTCTTC.

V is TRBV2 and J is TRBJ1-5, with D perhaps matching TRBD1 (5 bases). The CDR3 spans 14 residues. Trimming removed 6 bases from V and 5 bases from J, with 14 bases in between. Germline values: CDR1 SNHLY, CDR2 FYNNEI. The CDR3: CASRGQATYQPQHF. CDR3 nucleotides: TGTGCCAGCAGGGGGCAGGCTACTTATCAGCCCCAGCATTTT.